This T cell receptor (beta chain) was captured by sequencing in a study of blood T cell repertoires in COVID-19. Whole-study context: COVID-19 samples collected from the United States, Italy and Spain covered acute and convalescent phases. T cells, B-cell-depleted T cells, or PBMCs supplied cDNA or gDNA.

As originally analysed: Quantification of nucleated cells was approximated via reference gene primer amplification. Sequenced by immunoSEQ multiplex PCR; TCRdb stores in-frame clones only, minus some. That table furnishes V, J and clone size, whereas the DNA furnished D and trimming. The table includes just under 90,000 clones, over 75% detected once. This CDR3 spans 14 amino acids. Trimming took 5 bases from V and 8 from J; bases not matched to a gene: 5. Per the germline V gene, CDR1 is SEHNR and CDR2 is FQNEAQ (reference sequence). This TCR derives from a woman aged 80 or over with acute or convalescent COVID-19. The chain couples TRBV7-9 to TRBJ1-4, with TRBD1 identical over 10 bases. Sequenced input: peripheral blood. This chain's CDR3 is CASSVGQGWEKLFF. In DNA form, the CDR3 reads TGTGCCAGCAGCGTGGGACAGGGGTGGGAAAAACTGTTTTTT.